Sequencing of this T cell receptor beta chain was carried out in a study of control samples from healthy donors and cancer patients. Trimming took 6 bases from V and 4 from J; bases not matched to a gene: 8. This CDR3 spans 15 amino acids. Per the germline V gene, CDR1 is MDHEN and CDR2 is SYDVKM. The protocol was immunoSEQ multiplex PCR, while the TCRdb copy is restricted to in-frame clones and leaves out a portion. The table records 150,000 to 200,000 clones, roughly 91% of them present only once. This clone was counted once. The J gene is TRBJ2-7, the V gene TRBV28; 11 bases line up with TRBD2. The sequencing sample was made of blood. The clonotype comes from a woman aged 30 to 39 in good health. The CDR3 region has the DNA TGTGCCAGCAGCGATAGCGGGAGGGCCGGATACGAGCAGTACTTC. As protein: CASSDSGRAGYEQYF.